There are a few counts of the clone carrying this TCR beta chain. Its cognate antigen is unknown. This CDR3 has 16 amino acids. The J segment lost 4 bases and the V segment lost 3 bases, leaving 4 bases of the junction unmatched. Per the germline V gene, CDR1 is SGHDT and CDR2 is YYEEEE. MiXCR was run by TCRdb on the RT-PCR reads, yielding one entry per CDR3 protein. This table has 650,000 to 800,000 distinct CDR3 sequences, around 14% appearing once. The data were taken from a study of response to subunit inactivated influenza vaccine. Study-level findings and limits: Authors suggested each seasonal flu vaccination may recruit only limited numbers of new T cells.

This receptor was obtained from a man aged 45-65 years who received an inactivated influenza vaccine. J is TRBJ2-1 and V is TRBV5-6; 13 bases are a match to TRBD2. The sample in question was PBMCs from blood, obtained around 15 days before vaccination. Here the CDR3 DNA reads TGTGCCAGCAGCTACGCGACTAGCGGGGGGTACAATGAGCAGTTCTTC. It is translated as CASSYATSGGYNEQFF.